The 9 T cell receptor beta chains presented below share a single source sample, sequenced in a study of early T cells in non-severe SARS-CoV-2 infection. Via MiXCR, TCRdb re-called the 5' RACE reads, giving one row per CDR3 protein. The sample records about 50,000 distinct CDR3 sequences, roughly 6.1% being singletons. This specimen was whole blood, taken at baseline. The receptors were sampled from an adult who was a healthcare worker with PCR-confirmed SARS-CoV-2 infection or an uninfected control (not recorded which).

In its sample, this clonotype was seen many times. The V and J genes are TRBV5-4 and TRBJ2-4, with D possibly being TRBD2 (5 bases). The CDR3 runs to 17 residues. The ends were cut back, 3 bases at V and 2 bases at J, with 18 bases in the middle. Per germline, CDR1 SGHNT and CDR2 YYREEE (reference sequence). DNA for the CDR3: TGTGCCAGCAGCTCGGGGTCACCCGGAGGTACCAAAAACATTCAGTACTTC. It translates to CASSSGSPGGTKNIQYF.

This clonotype appeared many times. The V and J genes are TRBV29-1 and TRBJ1-1; weak D call: TRBD1 (5 bases). V lost 3 bases and J lost 6, with 14 bases in between. Germline CDR1 and CDR2: SQVTM and ANQGSEA. This CDR3 has 13 residues. The CDR3 coding sequence is TGCAGCGTTGAGTTTAGGGGTTTCGCTGAAGCTTTCTTT. Translating it yields CSVEFRGFAEAFF.

In this sample, this clonotype turned up many times. The gene calls are TRBV15 and TRBJ2-3; tentatively, D is TRBD1 or TRBD2 (5 bases each). This CDR3 comprises 17 residues. Germline V CDR1 and CDR2: LNHNV, YYDKDF (reference sequence). Trimming left V 0 bases short and J 0 bases short, with 13 bases between. The chain's CDR3 is CATSRDDGAVSTDTQYF. CDR3 in DNA: TGTGCCACCAGCAGAGATGACGGGGCAGTTAGCACAGATACGCAGTATTTT.

In its sample, this clonotype was seen many times. CDR3 DNA: TGTGCCAGCATACAGGGACTAGCCGACTCCTACGAGCAGTACTTC. Protein: CASIQGLADSYEQYF. This chain links TRBV28 with TRBJ2-7; 9 positions match TRBD2. In germline, CDR1 is MDHEN, CDR2 SYDVKM. The ends lost 7 bases at V and 0 bases at J; junction bases unmatched: 7. The CDR3 is made up of 15 amino acids. The variable domain in full, with the rest retrieved from reference TRBV28 and TRBJ2-7, is DVKVTQSSRYLVKRTGEKVFLECVQDMDHENMFWYRQDPGLGLRLIYFSYDVKMKEKGDIPEGYSVSREKKERFSLILESASTNQTSMYLCASIQGLADSYEQYFGPGTRLTVT.

The genes are TRBV7-6 and TRBJ1-2; 9 bases are shared with TRBD1. This CDR3 contains 13 residues. Trimming removed 4 bases from V and 4 bases from J; junction bases left unmatched: 1. Germline V gives CDR1 SGHVS, CDR2 FNYEAQ. The DNA of the CDR3 is TGTGCCAGCAGCTCGACAGGGGGCTATGGCTACACCTTC. Translated, it gives CASSSTGGYGYTF. Full variable domain (remainder filled in from reference TRBV7-6 and TRBJ1-2): GAGVSQSPRYKVTKRGQDVALRCDPISGHVSLYWYRQALGQGPEFLTYFNYEAQQDKSGLPNDRFSAERPEGSISTLTIQRTEQRDSAMYRCASSSTGGYGYTFGSGTRLTVV.

This clonotype was observed a handful of times. The chain couples TRBV19 to TRBJ1-5, with no clear D. This CDR3 contains 15 residues. V was pared by 3 bases and J by 3 bases, with 12 bases between. CDR1 is LNHDA and CDR2 is SQIVND in the germline V gene (reference sequence). CDR3 DNA sequence: TGTGCCAGTAGTATCGCCGTGGCAGTCAATCAGCCCCAGCATTTT. Translating gives CASSIAVAVNQPQHF.

This clonotype was observed a few times. The junction shows a germline mismatch at one end, possibly a read error. The J gene is TRBJ1-5, the V gene TRBV11-2; D is unresolved. This CDR3 spans 13 amino acids. Germline V CDR1 and CDR2: SGHAT, FQNNGV. The CDR3 here is CASSLGSTQRQHF. CDR3 in DNA: TGTGCCAGCAGCTTAGGATCCACCCAGCGCCAGCATTTT.

This clonotype was observed many times. The chain carries TRBV5-1 and TRBJ2-1; 8 nucleotides agree with TRBD2. Germline CDR1 and CDR2: SGHRS and YFSETQ. The CDR3 has 19 residues. J gave up 0 bases and V 0 bases, and 11 bases lay outside the gene matches. CDR3 DNA: TGCGCCAGCAGCTTGGCCCGGCTAGCGGGTAAAAGCTCCTACAATGAGCAGTTCTTC. Its protein is CASSLARLAGKSSYNEQFF.

This clonotype was seen a few times. Without the conserved terminal phenylalanine or tryptophan, this CDR3 likely stems from a read error. V is TRBV3-1 and J is TRBJ2-1, with D possibly being TRBD2 (6 bases). The CDR3 extends over 13 amino acids. Trimming removed 4 bases from V and 10 bases from J, with 14 bases in between. Germline V gene sequence: CDR1 LGHDT, CDR2 YNNKEL (reference sequence). CDR3 in amino acids: CASSPSSDLEQFL. CDR3 nucleotide sequence: TGTGCCAGCAGCCCGTCTAGCGATTTAGAGCAGTTCTTG.